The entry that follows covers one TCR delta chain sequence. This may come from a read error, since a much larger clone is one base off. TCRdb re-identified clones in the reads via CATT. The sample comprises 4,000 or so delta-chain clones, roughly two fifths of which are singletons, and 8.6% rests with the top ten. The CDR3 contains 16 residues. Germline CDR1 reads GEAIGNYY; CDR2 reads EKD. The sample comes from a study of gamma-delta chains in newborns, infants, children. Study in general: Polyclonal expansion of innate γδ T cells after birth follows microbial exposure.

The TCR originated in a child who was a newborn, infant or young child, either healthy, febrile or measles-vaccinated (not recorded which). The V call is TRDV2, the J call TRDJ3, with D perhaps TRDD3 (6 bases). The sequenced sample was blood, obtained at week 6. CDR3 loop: CACDTVDTWDTRPMFF. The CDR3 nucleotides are TGTGCCTGTGACACCGTGGATACCTGGGACACCCGACCGATGTTTTTC.